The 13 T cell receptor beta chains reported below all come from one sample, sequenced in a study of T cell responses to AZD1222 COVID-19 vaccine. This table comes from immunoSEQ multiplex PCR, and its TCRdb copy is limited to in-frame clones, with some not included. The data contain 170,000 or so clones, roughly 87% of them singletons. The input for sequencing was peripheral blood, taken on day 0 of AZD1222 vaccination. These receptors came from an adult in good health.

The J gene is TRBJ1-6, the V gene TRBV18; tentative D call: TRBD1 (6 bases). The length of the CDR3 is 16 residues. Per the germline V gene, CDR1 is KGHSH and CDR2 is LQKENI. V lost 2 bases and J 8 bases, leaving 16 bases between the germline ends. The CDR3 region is CASSPYTQGGHSPLHF. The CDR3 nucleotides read TGTGCCAGCTCACCATATACACAGGGCGGGCATTCACCCCTCCACTTT.

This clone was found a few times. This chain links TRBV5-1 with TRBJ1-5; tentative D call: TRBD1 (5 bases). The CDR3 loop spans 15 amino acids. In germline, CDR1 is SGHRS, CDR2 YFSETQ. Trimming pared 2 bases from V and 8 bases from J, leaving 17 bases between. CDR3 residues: CASSLGRGAGEPQHF. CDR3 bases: TGCGCCAGCAGCTTAGGAAGGGGCGCGGGAGAGCCCCAGCATTTT.

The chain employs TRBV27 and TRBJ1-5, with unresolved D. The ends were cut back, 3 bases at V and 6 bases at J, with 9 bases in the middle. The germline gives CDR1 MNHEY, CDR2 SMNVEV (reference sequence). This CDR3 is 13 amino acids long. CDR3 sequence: CASSFGGSQPQHF. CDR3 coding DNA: TGTGCCAGCAGTTTCGGAGGGAGTCAGCCCCAGCATTTT.

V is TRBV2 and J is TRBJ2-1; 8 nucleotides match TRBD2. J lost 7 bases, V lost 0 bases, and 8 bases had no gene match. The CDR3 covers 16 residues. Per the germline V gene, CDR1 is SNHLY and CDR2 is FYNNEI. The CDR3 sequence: CASSEARAGGKNEQFF. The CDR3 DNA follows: TGTGCCAGCAGTGAAGCTCGGGCGGGAGGAAAGAATGAGCAGTTCTTC.

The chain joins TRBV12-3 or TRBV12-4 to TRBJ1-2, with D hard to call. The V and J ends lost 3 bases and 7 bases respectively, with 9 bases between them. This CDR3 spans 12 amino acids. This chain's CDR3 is CASSLSRSGYTF. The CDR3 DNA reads TGTGCCAGCAGTTTGAGCCGAAGTGGCTACACCTTC.

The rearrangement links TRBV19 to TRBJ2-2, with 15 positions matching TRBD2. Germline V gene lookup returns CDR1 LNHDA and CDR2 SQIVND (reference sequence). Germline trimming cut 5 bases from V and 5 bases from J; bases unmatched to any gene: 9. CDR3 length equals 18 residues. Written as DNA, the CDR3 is TGTGCCAGTAGTCATCCCGGACTAGCGGGAGGGCGGACCGGGGAGCTGTTTTTT. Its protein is CASSHPGLAGGRTGELFF.

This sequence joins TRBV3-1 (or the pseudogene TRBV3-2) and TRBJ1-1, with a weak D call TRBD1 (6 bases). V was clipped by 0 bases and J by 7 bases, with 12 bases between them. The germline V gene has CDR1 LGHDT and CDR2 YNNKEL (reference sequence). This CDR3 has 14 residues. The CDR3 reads CASSQELRTDEAFF. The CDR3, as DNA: TGTGCCAGCAGCCAAGAGCTGAGGACAGATGAAGCTTTCTTT.

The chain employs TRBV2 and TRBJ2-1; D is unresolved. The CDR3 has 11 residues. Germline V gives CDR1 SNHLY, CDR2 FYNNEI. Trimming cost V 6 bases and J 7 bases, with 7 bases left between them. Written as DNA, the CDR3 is TGTGCCAGCAGGGCGGTGAATGAGCAGTTCTTC. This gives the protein CASRAVNEQFF. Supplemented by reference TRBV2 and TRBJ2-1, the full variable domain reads EPEVTQTPSHQVTQMGQEVILRCVPISNHLYFYWYRQILGQKVEFLVSFYNNEISEKSEIFDDQFSVERPDGSNFTLKIRSTKLEDSAMYFCASRAVNEQFFGPGTRLTVL.

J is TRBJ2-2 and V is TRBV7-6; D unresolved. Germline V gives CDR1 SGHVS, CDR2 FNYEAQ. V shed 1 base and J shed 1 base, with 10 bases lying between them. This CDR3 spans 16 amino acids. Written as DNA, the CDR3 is TGTGCCAGCAGCTTAGGAATTGCAGTGAACACCGGGGAGCTGTTTTTT. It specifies CASSLGIAVNTGELFF.

The CDR3 sequence: CASSQEIVAGPGNTIYF. CDR3 DNA: TGTGCCAGCAGCCAAGAAATTGTGGCAGGCCCTGGAAACACCATATATTTT. This chain uses TRBV4-2 with TRBJ1-3; no firm D call. Between the trimmed V and J ends, which lost 0 bases and 2 bases, there was a span of 14 bases. The V gene's germline CDR1 is LGHNA and CDR2 YNFKEQ. The CDR3 is made up of 17 amino acids.

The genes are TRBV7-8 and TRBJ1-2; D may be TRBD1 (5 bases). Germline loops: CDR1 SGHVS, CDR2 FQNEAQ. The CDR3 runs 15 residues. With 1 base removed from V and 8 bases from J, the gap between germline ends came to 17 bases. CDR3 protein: CASSLDPTDNGGYTF. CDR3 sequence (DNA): TGTGCCAGCAGCTTAGACCCGACAGACAACGGGGGCTACACCTTC.

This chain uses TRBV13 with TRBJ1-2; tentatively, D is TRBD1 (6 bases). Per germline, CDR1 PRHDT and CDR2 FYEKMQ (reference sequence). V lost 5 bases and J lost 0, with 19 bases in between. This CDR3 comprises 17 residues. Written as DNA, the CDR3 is TGTGCCAGCAGCCCAGGTTTATCGACAGGAACTAACTATGGCTACACCTTC. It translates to CASSPGLSTGTNYGYTF.

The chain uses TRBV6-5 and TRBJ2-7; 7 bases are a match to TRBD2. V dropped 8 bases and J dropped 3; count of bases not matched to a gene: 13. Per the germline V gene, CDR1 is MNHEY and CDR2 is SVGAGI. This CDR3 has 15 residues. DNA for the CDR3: TGTGCCAGCGGCCCATTCCCAACTAGCGACTACGAGCAGTACTTC. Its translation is CASGPFPTSDYEQYF.